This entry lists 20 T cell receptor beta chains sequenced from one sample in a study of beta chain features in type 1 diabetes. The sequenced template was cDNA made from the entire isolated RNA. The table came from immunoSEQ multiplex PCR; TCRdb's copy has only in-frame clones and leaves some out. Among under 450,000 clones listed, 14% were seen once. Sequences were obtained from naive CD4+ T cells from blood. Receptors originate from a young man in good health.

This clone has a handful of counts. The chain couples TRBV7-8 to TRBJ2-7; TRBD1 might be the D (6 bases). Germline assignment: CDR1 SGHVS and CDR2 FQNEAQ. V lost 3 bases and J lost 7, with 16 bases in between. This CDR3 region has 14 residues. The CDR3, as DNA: TGTGCCAGCAGCTTGGGGGCCCCAATAGGGGAGCAGTACTTC. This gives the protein CASSLGAPIGEQYF.

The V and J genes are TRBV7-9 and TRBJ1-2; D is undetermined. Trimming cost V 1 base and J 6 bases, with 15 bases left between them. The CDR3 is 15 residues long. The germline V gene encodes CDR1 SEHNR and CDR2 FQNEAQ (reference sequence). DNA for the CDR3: TGTGCCAGCAGCTTAGGGGAATACCTATTGCATGGCTACACCTTC. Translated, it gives CASSLGEYLLHGYTF.

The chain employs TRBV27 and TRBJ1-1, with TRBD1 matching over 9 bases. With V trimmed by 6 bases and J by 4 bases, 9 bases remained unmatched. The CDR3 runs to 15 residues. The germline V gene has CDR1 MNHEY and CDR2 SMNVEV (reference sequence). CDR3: CASREYRGLGTEAFF. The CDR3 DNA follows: TGTGCCAGCAGGGAATACAGGGGGCTGGGCACTGAAGCTTTCTTT.

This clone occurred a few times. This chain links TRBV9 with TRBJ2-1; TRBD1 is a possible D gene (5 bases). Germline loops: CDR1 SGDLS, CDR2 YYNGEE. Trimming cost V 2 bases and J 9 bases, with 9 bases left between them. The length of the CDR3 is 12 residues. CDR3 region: CASSVPQGEQFF. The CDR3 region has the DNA TGTGCCAGCAGCGTCCCCCAGGGTGAGCAGTTCTTC.

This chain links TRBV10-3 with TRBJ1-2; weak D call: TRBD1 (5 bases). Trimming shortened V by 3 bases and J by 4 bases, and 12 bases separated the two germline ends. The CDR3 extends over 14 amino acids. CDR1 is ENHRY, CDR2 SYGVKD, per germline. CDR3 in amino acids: CAISDRGSAYGYTF. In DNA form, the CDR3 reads TGTGCCATCAGTGATAGGGGCAGCGCCTATGGCTACACCTTC.

Written as DNA, the CDR3 is TGTGCCAGCAGCTTACGCGGAGGACTAGCGGGAGGAACAGATACGCAGTATTTT. As protein: CASSLRGGLAGGTDTQYF. The V and J genes are TRBV7-9 and TRBJ2-3; 14 bases are a match to TRBD2. The CDR3 extends over 18 amino acids. The germline gives CDR1 SEHNR, CDR2 FQNEAQ (reference sequence). After removal of 2 bases from V and 3 bases from J, the junction contained 7 bases not matched to a gene.

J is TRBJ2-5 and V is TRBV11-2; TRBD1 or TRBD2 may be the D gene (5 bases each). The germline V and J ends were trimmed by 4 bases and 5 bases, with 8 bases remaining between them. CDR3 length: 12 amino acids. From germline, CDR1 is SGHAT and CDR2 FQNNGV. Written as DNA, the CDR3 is TGTGCCAGCAGCTCGGGGCGGGAGACCCAGTACTTC. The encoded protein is CASSSGRETQYF.

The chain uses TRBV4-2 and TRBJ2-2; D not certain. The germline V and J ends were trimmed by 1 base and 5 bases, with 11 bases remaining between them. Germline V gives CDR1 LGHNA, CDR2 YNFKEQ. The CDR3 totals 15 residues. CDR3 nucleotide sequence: TGTGCCAGCAGCCAAGGTTCCAAGAGGACCGGGGAGCTGTTTTTT. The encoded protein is CASSQGSKRTGELFF.

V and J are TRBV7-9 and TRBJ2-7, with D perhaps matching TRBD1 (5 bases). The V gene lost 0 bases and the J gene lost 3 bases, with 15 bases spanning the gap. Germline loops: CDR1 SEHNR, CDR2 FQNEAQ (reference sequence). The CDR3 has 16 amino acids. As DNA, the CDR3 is TGTGCCAGCAGCTTAGCGTTAACAGGTCCCCTCTACGAGCAGTACTTC. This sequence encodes CASSLALTGPLYEQYF.

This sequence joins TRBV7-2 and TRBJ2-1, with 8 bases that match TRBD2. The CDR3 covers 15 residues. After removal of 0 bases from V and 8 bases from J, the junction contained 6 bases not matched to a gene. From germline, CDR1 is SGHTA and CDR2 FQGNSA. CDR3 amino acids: CASSLARTSRHEQFF. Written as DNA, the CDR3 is TGTGCCAGCAGCTTAGCTAGGACTAGCCGCCATGAGCAGTTCTTC.

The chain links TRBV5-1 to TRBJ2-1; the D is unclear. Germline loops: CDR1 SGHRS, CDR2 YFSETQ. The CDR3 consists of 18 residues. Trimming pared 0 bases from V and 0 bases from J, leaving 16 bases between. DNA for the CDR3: TGCGCCAGCAGCTTGGGATTATGGCCTGCCAGCTCCTACAATGAGCAGTTCTTC. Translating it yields CASSLGLWPASSYNEQFF.

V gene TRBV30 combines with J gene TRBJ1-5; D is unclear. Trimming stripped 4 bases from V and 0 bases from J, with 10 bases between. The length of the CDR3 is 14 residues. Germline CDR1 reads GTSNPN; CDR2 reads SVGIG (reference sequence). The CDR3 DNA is TGTGCCTGGAATGGCGACTATAGCAATCAGCCCCAGCATTTT. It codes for CAWNGDYSNQPQHF.

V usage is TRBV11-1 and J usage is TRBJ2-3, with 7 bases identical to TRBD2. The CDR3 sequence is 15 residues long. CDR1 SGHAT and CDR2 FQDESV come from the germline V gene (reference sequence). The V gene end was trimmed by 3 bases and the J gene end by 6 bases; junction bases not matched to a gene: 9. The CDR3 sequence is CASSFGSGSLDTQYF. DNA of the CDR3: TGTGCCAGCAGCTTCGGTAGCGGGTCCTTGGATACGCAGTATTTT.

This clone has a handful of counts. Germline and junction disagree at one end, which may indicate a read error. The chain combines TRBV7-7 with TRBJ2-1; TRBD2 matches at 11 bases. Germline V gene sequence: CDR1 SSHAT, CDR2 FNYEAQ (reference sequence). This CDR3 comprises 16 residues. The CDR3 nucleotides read TGTGCTAGCAGCTTAGGCACTAGCGGGAGTTTCGCTGAGCAGTTCTTC. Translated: CASSLGTSGSFAEQFF. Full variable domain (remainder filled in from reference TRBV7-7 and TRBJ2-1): GAGVSQSPRYKVTKRGQDVTLRCDPISSHATLYWYQQALGQGPEFLTYFNYEAQPDKSGLPSDRFSAERPEGSISTLTIQRTEQRDSAMYRCASSLGTSGSFAEQFFGPGTRLTVL.

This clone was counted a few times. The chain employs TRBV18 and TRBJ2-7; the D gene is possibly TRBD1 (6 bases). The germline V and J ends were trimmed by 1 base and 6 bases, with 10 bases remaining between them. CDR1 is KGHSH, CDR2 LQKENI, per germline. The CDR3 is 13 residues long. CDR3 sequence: CASSPRTVPEQYF. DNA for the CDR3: TGTGCCAGCTCACCACGGACAGTACCCGAGCAGTACTTC.

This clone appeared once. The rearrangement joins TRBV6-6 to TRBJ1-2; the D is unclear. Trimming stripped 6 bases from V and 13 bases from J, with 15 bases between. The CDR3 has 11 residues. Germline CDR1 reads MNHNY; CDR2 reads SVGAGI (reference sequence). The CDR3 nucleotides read TGTGCCAGCAGCACGCGGGATCCGGGCACCTTC. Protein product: CASSTRDPGTF.

DNA of the CDR3: TGTGCCAGCAGTTACCAGACTGCCCCCTACGAGCAGTACTTC. It translates to CASSYQTAPYEQYF. This rearrangement joins TRBV2 to TRBJ2-7; D remains ambiguous. Germline V gives CDR1 SNHLY, CDR2 FYNNEI. Deletions cut 5 bases from V and 2 bases from J, with 13 bases between. The CDR3 is 14 residues long.

The CDR3 loop reads CASVQQGLVHAQYF. In nucleotides, the CDR3 is TGTGCTAGTGTACAACAGGGGCTGGTGCACGCGCAGTACTTC. The V call is TRBV12-5, the J call TRBJ2-7, with 7 positions matching TRBD1. V gave up 7 bases and J gave up 9 bases; unmatched junction bases: 15. The germline gives CDR1 LGHNT, CDR2 FRNRAP. CDR3 length equals 14 residues.

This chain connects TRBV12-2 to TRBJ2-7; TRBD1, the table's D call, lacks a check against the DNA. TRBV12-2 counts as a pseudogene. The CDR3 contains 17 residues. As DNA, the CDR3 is TGTGCAAGTCGCTCGATGGTCCGTAACAGGGAAACTCACGAGCAGTACGTC. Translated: CASRSMVRNRETHEQYV.

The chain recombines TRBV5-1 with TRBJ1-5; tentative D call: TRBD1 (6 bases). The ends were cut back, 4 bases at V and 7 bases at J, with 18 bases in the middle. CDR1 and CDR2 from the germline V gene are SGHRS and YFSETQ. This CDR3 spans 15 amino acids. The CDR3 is CASSTAGASGQPQHF. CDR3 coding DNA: TGCGCCAGCAGCACCGCAGGGGCTAGCGGGCAGCCCCAGCATTTT.